This entry lists 18 T cell receptor beta chains sequenced from one sample in a study of neurological immune-mediated disorders. TCRdb passed the 5' RACE reads through MiXCR, listing each CDR3 protein once. The sample consists of 55,000 or so distinct CDR3 sequences, around 4.4% of them appearing once. The sample was PBMCs. Receptors were obtained from a man in his forties or fifties with multiple sclerosis.

This clonotype was seen many times. The chain carries TRBV7-2 and TRBJ2-5; TRBD1 aligns across 12 bases. Germline-derived CDR1 and CDR2 are SGHTA and FQGNSA. V shed 7 bases, J shed 5 bases, and the junction held 8 bases outside the gene matches. The CDR3 is 15 amino acids. The CDR3 loop reads CASKRDRGLGETQYF. As DNA, the CDR3 is TGTGCCAGCAAAAGGGACAGGGGGCTTGGGGAGACCCAGTACTTC.

Ten or more counts support this clonotype. The chain joins TRBV7-9 to TRBJ1-1, with 12 bases that match TRBD1. The V segment lost 4 bases and the J segment 4 bases; nucleotides outside the gene matches: 4. From germline, CDR1 is SEHNR and CDR2 FQNEAQ (reference sequence). This CDR3 spans 15 amino acids. The CDR3 here is CASSWGTGGFTEAFF. CDR3 DNA sequence: TGTGCCAGCAGCTGGGGGACAGGGGGCTTCACTGAAGCTTTCTTT.

This clonotype was seen only a few times. V usage is TRBV6-5 and J usage is TRBJ2-1, with D uncertain. This CDR3 is 16 amino acids long. The germline CDR1 and CDR2 sequences are MNHEY and SVGAGI. Trimming shortened V by 0 bases and J by 2 bases, and 11 bases separated the two germline ends. CDR3 nucleotides: TGTGCCAGCAGTTACTCGGGTGGGCCTCCCTACAATGAGCAGTTCTTC. This sequence encodes CASSYSGGPPYNEQFF.

This clonotype was seen more than once but under ten times. This chain joins TRBV29-1 and TRBJ2-7, with 8 positions matching TRBD2. Germline lookup yields CDR1 SQVTM and CDR2 ANQGSEA. The CDR3 covers 14 residues. With V trimmed by 4 bases and J by 0 bases, 5 bases remained unmatched. The CDR3, as DNA: TGCAGCGTTGGCCCCAGCGGGAGCTCCTACGAGCAGTACTTC. Translating it yields CSVGPSGSSYEQYF.

The table lists this clonotype with many counts. The V call is TRBV24-1, the J call TRBJ2-1; TRBD1 or TRBD2 may be the D gene (6 bases each). The CDR3 runs to 12 residues. CDR1 is KGHDR and CDR2 is SFDVKD in the germline V gene. The V end was cut by 6 bases, the J end by 6 bases, with 8 bases between. The CDR3 here is CATSRGPNEQFF. As DNA, the CDR3 is TGTGCCACCAGTCGGGGGCCCAATGAGCAGTTCTTC.

This clonotype was detected many times. The J gene is TRBJ2-7, the V gene TRBV10-2, with TRBD2 identical over 14 bases. Germline CDR1 and CDR2: WSHSY and SAAADI. Unmatched junction bases numbered 5, after V lost 4 bases and J lost 0 bases. This CDR3 is built from 17 residues. In DNA form, the CDR3 reads TGCGCCAGCAGTGGGACTAGCGGGAGGCCCAGCTCCTACGAGCAGTACTTC. Translated: CASSGTSGRPSSYEQYF.

This clonotype was counted many times. J is TRBJ1-4 and V is TRBV12-3 or TRBV12-4; TRBD1 might be the D (5 bases). Trimming stripped 3 bases from V and 3 bases from J, with 11 bases between. The CDR3 length is 15 residues. Written as DNA, the CDR3 is TGTGCCAGCAGTTTTACGGGGGAGCCTAATGAAAAACTGTTTTTT. The encoded protein is CASSFTGEPNEKLFF.

This clonotype was picked up many times. The V call is TRBV5-1, the J call TRBJ2-4, with D perhaps matching TRBD2 (6 bases). The V end lost 4 bases, the J end lost 9 bases, and 23 bases lay between the germline ends. The CDR3 is made up of 16 amino acids. From germline, CDR1 is SGHRS and CDR2 YFSETQ. CDR3 in amino acids: CASSTRPRGLKSIQYF. Here the CDR3 DNA reads TGCGCCAGCAGCACGCGCCCGCGGGGATTAAAGAGCATTCAGTACTTC.

This clonotype was found a few times. This rearrangement joins TRBV5-5 to TRBJ1-2; D possibly corresponds to TRBD1 (6 bases). The V and J ends lost 1 base and 5 bases respectively, with 24 bases between them. The CDR3 spans 18 residues. Per germline, CDR1 SGHKS and CDR2 YYEKEE (reference sequence). CDR3 DNA sequence: TGTGCCAGCAGCTTGTATGGGGGGCCCCTCACATTCGGTTATGGCTACACCTTC. As protein: CASSLYGGPLTFGYGYTF.

There are many counts of this clonotype. This sequence joins TRBV5-1 and TRBJ2-7; D is undetermined. V was clipped by 0 bases and J by 0 bases, with 13 bases between them. The CDR3 length is 16 residues. Germline V lookup: CDR1 SGHRS, CDR2 YFSETQ. The CDR3 DNA reads TGCGCCAGCAGCTTGGATGGTTCATCCATCTCCTACGAGCAGTACTTC. Protein sequence: CASSLDGSSISYEQYF. The full variable domain, completed using reference TRBV5-1 and TRBJ2-7, is KAGVTQTPRYLIKTRGQQVTLSCSPISGHRSVSWYQQTPGQGLQFLFEYFSETQRNKGNFPGRFSGRQFSNSRSEMNVSTLELGDSALYLCASSLDGSSISYEQYFGPGTRLTVT.

This clonotype was seen at least ten times. This sequence joins TRBV6-5 and TRBJ1-1; 8 bases are a match to TRBD1. The CDR3 has 16 amino acids. Germline CDR1 MNHEY, CDR2 SVGAGI. V trimming: 5 bases; J trimming: 0 bases; junction bases outside the gene matches: 8. The CDR3 loop reads CASSRMTGALNTEAFF. CDR3 sequence (DNA): TGTGCCAGCAGTAGAATGACAGGGGCCTTGAACACTGAAGCTTTCTTT.

This clonotype was counted at least ten times. CDR3: CSAGAWGRSTDTQYF. Written as DNA, the CDR3 is TGCAGCGCTGGGGCCTGGGGACGTAGCACAGATACGCAGTATTTT. The chain combines TRBV29-1 with TRBJ2-3; the D call may be TRBD1 or TRBD2 (5 bases each). This CDR3 is 15 amino acids long. V was shortened by 7 bases and J by 0 bases, with 17 bases between the two germline ends. Germline loops: CDR1 SQVTM, CDR2 ANQGSEA.

In this sample, this clonotype turned up many times. The chain recombines TRBV12-5 with TRBJ1-1; 10 nucleotides line up with TRBD1. V lost 1 base and J lost 6; bases outside the gene matches: 11. The CDR3 is 17 residues long. Germline CDR1 reads LGHNT; CDR2 reads FRNRAP. CDR3 nucleotide sequence: TGTGCTAGTGGTTTGGGCTACGGACAGGGGGATATCGCTGAAGCTTTCTTT. It encodes CASGLGYGQGDIAEAFF.

The chain carries TRBV7-2 and TRBJ1-1; D not resolved. The CDR3 runs 16 residues. Per the germline V gene, CDR1 is SGHTA and CDR2 is FQGNSA. Trimming removed 4 bases at V and 2 bases at J, with 17 bases between. The CDR3 sequence: CASSSPPATTNTEAFF. The CDR3 DNA sequence: TGTGCCAGCAGCTCACCACCCGCCACCACTAACACTGAAGCTTTCTTT.

This clonotype was found many times. The chain uses TRBV5-1 and TRBJ2-5; D not resolved. Germline CDR1 reads SGHRS; CDR2 reads YFSETQ. With 4 bases removed from V and 5 bases from J, the gap between germline ends came to 9 bases. This CDR3 is 12 amino acids long. CDR3 in DNA: TGCGCCAGCAGCGCGGTGAAGGAGACCCAGTACTTC. Its translation: CASSAVKETQYF.

V gene TRBV3-1 combines with J gene TRBJ2-7, with D unclear. V was cut by 1 base and J by 0 bases, with 7 bases left in between. In germline, CDR1 is LGHDT, CDR2 YNNKEL (reference sequence). This CDR3 contains 14 residues. CDR3: CASSQGVVSYEQYF. CDR3 DNA sequence: TGTGCCAGCAGCCAAGGTGTGGTCTCCTACGAGCAGTACTTC.

This clonotype was picked up many times. The chain is built from TRBV24-1 and TRBJ2-5, with D possibly TRBD2 on 5 matching bases. This CDR3 is 12 amino acids long. CDR1 is KGHDR and CDR2 is SFDVKD in the germline V gene. V was cut by 3 bases and J by 9 bases, with 10 bases left in between. The CDR3 loop is CATSDGTRAQYF. In DNA form, the CDR3 reads TGTGCCACCAGTGATGGAACTAGAGCCCAGTACTTC.

This clonotype occurred many times. The rearrangement joins TRBV3-1 to TRBJ2-3, with TRBD2 as a possible D gene (5 bases). Per the germline V gene, CDR1 is LGHDT and CDR2 is YNNKEL (reference sequence). V lost 5 bases, J lost 4 bases, and 19 bases lay in between. This CDR3 spans 16 amino acids. The CDR3, as DNA: TGTGCCAGCAGCTTCCCCCGGGGAGCGCGGGCAGATACGCAGTATTTT. Its translation is CASSFPRGARADTQYF.